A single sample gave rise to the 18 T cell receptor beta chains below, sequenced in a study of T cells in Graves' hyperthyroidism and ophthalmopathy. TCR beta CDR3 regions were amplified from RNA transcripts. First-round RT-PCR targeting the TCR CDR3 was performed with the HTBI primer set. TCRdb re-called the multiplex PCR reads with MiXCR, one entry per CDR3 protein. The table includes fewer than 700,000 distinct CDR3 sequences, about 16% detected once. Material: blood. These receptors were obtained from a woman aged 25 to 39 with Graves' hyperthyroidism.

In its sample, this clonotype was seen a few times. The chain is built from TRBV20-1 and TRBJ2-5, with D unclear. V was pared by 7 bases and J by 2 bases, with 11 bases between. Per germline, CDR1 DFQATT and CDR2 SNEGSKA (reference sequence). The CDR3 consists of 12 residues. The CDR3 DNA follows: TGCAGTGTTCGACATTCACAAGAGACCCAGTACTTC. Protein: CSVRHSQETQYF.

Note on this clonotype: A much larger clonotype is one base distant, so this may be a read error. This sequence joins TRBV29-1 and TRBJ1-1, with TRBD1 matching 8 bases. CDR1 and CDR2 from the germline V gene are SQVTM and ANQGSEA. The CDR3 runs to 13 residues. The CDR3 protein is CSVGGTGNTGAFF. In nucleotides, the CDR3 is TGCAGCGTTGGGGGGACAGGAAACACTGGAGCTTTCTTT. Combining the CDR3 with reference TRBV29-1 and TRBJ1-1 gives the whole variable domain SAVISQKPSRDICQRGTSLTIQCQVDSQVTMMFWYRQQPGQSLTLIATANQGSEATYESGFVIDKFPISRPNLTFSTLTVSNMSPEDSSIYLCSVGGTGNTGAFFGQGTRLTVV.

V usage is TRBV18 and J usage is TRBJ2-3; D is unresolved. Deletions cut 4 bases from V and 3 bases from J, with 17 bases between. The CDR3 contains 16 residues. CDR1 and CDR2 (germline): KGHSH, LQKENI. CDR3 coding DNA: TGTGCCAGCTCACTTCGGGCCCCCCAAGGGACAGATACGCAGTATTTT. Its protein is CASSLRAPQGTDTQYF.

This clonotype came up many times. The CDR3 loop reads CASSFDPNEQFF. The CDR3 region has the DNA TGTGCCAGCAGCTTCGACCCGAATGAGCAGTTCTTC. This chain connects TRBV11-3 to TRBJ2-1; the D is unclear. The CDR3 extends over 12 amino acids. Germline lookup yields CDR1 SGHNT and CDR2 YENEEA. The ends were cut back, 3 bases at V and 7 bases at J, with 7 bases in the middle.

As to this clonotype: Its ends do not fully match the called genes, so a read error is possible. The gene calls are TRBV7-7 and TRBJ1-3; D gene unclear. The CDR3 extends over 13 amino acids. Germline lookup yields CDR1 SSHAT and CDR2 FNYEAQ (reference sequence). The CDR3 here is CASSKDGGNTIYF. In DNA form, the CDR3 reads TGTGCTAGCAGTAAGGACGGTGGAAACACCATATATTTT.

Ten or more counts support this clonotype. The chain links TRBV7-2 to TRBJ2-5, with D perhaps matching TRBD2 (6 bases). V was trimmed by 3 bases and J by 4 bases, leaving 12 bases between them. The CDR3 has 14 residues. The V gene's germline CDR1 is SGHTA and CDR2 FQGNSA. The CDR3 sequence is CASSFLGGSETQYF. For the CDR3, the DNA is TGTGCCAGCAGCTTCTTGGGGGGATCAGAGACCCAGTACTTC.

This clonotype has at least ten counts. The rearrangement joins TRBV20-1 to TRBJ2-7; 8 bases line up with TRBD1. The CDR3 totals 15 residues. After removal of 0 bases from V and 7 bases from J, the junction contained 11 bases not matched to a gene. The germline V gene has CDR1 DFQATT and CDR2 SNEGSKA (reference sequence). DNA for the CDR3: TGCAGTGCTAGAGATCAACGACAGGGGACGGAAGAGCAGTACTTC. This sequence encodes CSARDQRQGTEEQYF.

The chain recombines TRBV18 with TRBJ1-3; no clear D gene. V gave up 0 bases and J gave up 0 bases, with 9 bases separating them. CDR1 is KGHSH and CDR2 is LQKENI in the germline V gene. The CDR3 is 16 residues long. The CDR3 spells CASSPPNSHSGNTIYF. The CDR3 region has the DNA TGTGCCAGCTCACCACCTAACTCTCACTCTGGAAACACCATATATTTT.

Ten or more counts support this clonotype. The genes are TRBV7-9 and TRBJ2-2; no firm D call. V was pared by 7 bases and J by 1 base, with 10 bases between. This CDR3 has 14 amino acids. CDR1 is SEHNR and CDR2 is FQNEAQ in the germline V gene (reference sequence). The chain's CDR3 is CASTLRQNTGELFF. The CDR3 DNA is TGTGCCAGCACCTTGAGGCAGAACACCGGGGAGCTGTTTTTT.

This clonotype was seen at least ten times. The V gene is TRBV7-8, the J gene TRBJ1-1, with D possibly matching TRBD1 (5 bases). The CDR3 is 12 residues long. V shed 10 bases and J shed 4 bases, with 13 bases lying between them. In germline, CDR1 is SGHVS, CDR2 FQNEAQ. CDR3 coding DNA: TGTGCCACCAAATCAGGGAGCACTGAAGCTTTCTTT. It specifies CATKSGSTEAFF.

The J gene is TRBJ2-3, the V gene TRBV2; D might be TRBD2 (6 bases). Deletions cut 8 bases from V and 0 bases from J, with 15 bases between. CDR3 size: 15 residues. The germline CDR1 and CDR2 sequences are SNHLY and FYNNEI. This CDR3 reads CASLRLLASTDTQYF. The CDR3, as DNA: TGTGCCAGCCTCCGGCTTCTAGCGAGCACAGATACGCAGTATTTT.

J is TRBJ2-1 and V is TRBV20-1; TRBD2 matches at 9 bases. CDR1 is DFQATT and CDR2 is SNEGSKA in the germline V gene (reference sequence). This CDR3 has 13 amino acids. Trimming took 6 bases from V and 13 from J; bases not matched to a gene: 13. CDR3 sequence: CSARPGTSNSQFF. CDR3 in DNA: TGCAGTGCGCGTCCCGGGACTAGCAATTCACAGTTCTTC.

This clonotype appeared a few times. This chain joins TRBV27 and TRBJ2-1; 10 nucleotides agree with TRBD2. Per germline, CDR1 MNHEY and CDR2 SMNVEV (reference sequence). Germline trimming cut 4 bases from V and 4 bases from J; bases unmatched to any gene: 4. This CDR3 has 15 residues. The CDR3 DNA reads TGTGCCAGCAGTTCCCCAGCGGGAGGGTACAATGAGCAGTTCTTC. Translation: CASSSPAGGYNEQFF.

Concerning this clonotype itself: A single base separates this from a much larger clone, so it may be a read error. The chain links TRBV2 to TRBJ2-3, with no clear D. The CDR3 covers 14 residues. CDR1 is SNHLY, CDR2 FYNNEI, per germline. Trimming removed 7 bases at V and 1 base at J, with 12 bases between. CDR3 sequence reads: CASTGRSGTDTQYF. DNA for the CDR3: TGTGCCAGCACAGGACGGAGCGGCACAGATACGCAGTATTTT.

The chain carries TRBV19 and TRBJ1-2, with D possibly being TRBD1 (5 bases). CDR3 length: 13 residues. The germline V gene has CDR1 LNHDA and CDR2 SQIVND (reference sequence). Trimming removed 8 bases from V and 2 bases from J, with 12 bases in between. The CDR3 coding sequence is TGTGCCAGTCGTGACAGCCCAAACTATGGCTACACCTTC. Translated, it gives CASRDSPNYGYTF.

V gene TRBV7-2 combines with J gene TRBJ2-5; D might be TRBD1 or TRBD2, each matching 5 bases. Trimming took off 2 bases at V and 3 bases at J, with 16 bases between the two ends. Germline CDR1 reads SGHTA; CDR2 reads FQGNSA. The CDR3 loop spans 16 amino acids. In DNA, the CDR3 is TGTGCCAGCAGCTTACTATTGACGGGACGAAAAGAGACCCAGTACTTC. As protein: CASSLLLTGRKETQYF.

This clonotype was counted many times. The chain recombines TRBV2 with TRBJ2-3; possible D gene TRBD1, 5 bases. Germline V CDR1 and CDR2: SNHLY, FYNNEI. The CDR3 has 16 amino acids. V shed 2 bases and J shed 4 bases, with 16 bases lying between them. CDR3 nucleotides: TGTGCCAGCAGTGAATTTTTGGAACAGGTAGCAGATACGCAGTATTTT. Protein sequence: CASSEFLEQVADTQYF.

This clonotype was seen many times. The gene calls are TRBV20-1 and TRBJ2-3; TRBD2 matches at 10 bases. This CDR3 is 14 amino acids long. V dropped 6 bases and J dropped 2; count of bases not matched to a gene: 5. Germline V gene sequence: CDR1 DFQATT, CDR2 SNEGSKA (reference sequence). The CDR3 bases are TGCAGTGCCAAACTAGCGGGATACACAGATACGCAGTATTTT. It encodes CSAKLAGYTDTQYF.